The text below deals with one T cell receptor beta chain. This clonotype was counted many times. The antigen it binds to is not known. Base qualities are missing; no much larger clone stands one base away. Reads for this sample came from an Illumina HiSeq 1500. In-frame beta chains were kept once TCRdb had trimmed the public reads at Q25 with fastp and called clones with MiXCR. When rows share a CDR3 protein, they turn into one entry using the most common DNA and genes. For this sample there are roughly 760,000 distinct CDR3 sequences; 35% to 45% appear just once. Under 3% of the sample is held by the ten biggest clonotypes. The data stem from a study of T cell repertoires in cytomegalovirus infection (dated by TCRdb to the late 2010s). Describing the broader study: The HLA type of each donor mattered for the analysis, because public TCR beta signatures pointed to carriage of CMV infection along with the matching HLA type.

Summary of the overall study and its limitations: The ex vivo response was dominated by HLA-C-restricted CMV-specific TCR beta clonotypes, which also provided the single most frequent clonotype in two of eight donors. In both this cohort and an independent cohort of 350 or so donors, the cumulative frequency of public TCR beta family members distinguished carriers of CMV infection plus the relevant HLA type.

Trimming at the junction amounts to 5 bases on V and 7 bases on J, and the germline ends lie 12 bases apart. The CDR3 holds 13 amino acids from the cysteine to the phenylalanine. Only the CDR3 part of the read is kept: 39 bases, read in frame from the first base. Taken from the germline V gene, the CDR1 and CDR2 loops are SGHVS and FQNEAQ. This receptor was identified in a human donor in good health (CMV status not recorded). Some clones in this sample may be carry-over from other donors' samples. Source material: PBMCs. The chain uses TRBV7-8 and TRBJ1-5; the D segment cannot be called with confidence. The nucleotide sequence is given as TGTGCCAGCAGCAACTACGAGGTCCAGCCCCAGCATTTT. It translates as CASSNYEVQPQHF.